The entry below describes one T cell receptor (beta chain). The data are from a study of identical twins. TCRdb re-called the 5' RACE reads with MiXCR, one entry per CDR3 protein. The table includes just under 650,000 distinct CDR3 sequences, less than 9% detected once. The CDR3 has 14 amino acids. V was clipped by 2 bases and J by 2 bases, with 8 bases between them. These same records also appear under a second study, on yellow fever vaccine responses in identical twins.

The origin of this receptor is a woman aged 18-29 years in good health. The sequenced sample was PBMCs. V usage is TRBV12-3 or TRBV12-4 and J usage is TRBJ2-3; perhaps D is TRBD1 or TRBD2 (5 bases each). For the CDR3, the DNA is TGTGCCAGCAGTTTACGGGGACCCACAGATACGCAGTATTTT. It encodes CASSLRGPTDTQYF.